The 10 T cell receptor beta chains presented below share a single source sample, sequenced in a study of shared clonotypes between healthy human individuals. Here immunoSEQ multiplex PCR was the method, and the copy in TCRdb shows in-frame clones only, minus some. The data hold 800,000 to 950,000 clones, with 90% to 97% observed a single time. Only CD45RO-negative cells positively selected for CCR7 counted as naive CD8 cells, so terminally differentiated effector memory CD45RA+ cells were excluded. Sequenced: naive CD8+ T cells sorted from blood. The receptors were sampled from a young man in good health.

This sequence joins TRBV7-9 and TRBJ2-1; the match to TRBD2 covers 7 bases. V shed 5 bases, J shed 6 bases, and the junction held 13 bases outside the gene matches. The CDR3 is 16 residues long. Germline V gives CDR1 SEHNR, CDR2 FQNEAQ (reference sequence). CDR3 sequence (DNA): TGTGCCAGCAGCCAATTGCGGGACTACAAATTCAATGAGCAGTTCTTC. It translates to CASSQLRDYKFNEQFF.

This clone was detected once. V usage is TRBV18 and J usage is TRBJ2-1; 8 bases fit TRBD2. This CDR3 has 14 amino acids. The J segment lost 7 bases and the V segment lost 2 bases, leaving 4 bases of the junction unmatched. The germline CDR1 and CDR2 sequences are KGHSH and LQKENI. The CDR3 sequence: CASSPIGGRNEQFF. The CDR3 DNA is TGTGCCAGCTCACCAATTGGCGGGAGGAATGAGCAGTTCTTC. Using reference TRBV18 and TRBJ2-1 for the parts outside the CDR3, the full variable domain is NAGVMQNPRHLVRRRGQEARLRCSPMKGHSHVYWYRQLPEEGLKFMVYLQKENIIDESGMPKERFSAEFPKEGPSILRIQQVVRGDSAAYFCASSPIGGRNEQFFGPGTRLTVL.

In this sample, this clone turned up once. The chain uses TRBV10-1 and TRBJ2-7; 8 bases are a match to TRBD2. The CDR3 totals 11 residues. Unmatched junction bases numbered 3, after V lost 3 bases and J lost 11 bases. Germline-derived CDR1 and CDR2 are WNHNN and SYGVQD (reference sequence). The CDR3 is CASSDGGAKYF. The CDR3 DNA is TGCGCCAGCAGTGACGGGGGGGCAAAGTACTTC.

This chain joins TRBV11-3 and TRBJ2-2; 8 nucleotides match TRBD2. Unmatched junction bases numbered 6, after V lost 1 base and J lost 5 bases. Looked up from germline, CDR1 is SGHNT and CDR2 is YENEEA. The CDR3 length is 16 residues. CDR3 in amino acids: CASSLGVAGRTGELFF. DNA for the CDR3: TGTGCCAGCAGCTTAGGGGTAGCGGGAAGAACCGGGGAGCTGTTTTTT.

This chain links TRBV5-1 with TRBJ2-1; TRBD2 matches 12 bases. The V gene end was trimmed by 5 bases and the J gene end by 13 bases; junction bases not matched to a gene: 10. CDR1 SGHRS and CDR2 YFSETQ come from the germline V gene. The CDR3 is made up of 14 amino acids. For the CDR3, the DNA is TGCGCCAGCAGACGAACGACTAGCGGGGGAATACAGTTCTTC. Residues: CASRRTTSGGIQFF.

The genes are TRBV7-8 and TRBJ1-5; D may be TRBD1 (6 bases). V lost 2 bases and J lost 0, with 14 bases in between. CDR3 length: 17 residues. The germline CDR1 and CDR2 sequences are SGHVS and FQNEAQ. The CDR3 is CASSLSRTEYSNQPQHF. CDR3 DNA: TGTGCCAGCAGCTTATCGCGGACAGAATATAGCAATCAGCCCCAGCATTTT.

This clone was seen once. The rearrangement links TRBV28 to TRBJ2-3; D unclear. The V end was cut by 6 bases, the J end by 9 bases, with 19 bases between. The CDR3 runs 14 residues. The germline gives CDR1 MDHEN, CDR2 SYDVKM. The CDR3 is CASSPPGSPRTQYF. CDR3 DNA sequence: TGTGCCAGCAGCCCACCGGGTTCCCCCAGAACGCAGTATTTT.

This sequence joins TRBV29-1 and TRBJ2-3; maybe TRBD2 (6 bases). V lost 5 bases and J 1 base, leaving 13 bases between the germline ends. CDR3 length equals 14 residues. The germline V gene encodes CDR1 SQVTM and CDR2 ANQGSEA. The CDR3 sequence is CSVTPGDGTDTQYF. CDR3 in DNA: TGCAGCGTTACCCCGGGAGACGGCACAGATACGCAGTATTTT.

In the case of this clone: The same CDR3 arises from other DNA sequences in this sample as well. The CDR3 here is CASSQGLAGPYEQYF. CDR3 bases: TGCGCCAGCAGCCAAGGACTAGCGGGTCCCTACGAGCAGTACTTC. The chain combines TRBV4-3 with TRBJ2-7, with TRBD2 identical over 10 bases. This CDR3 has 15 amino acids. Germline loops: CDR1 LGHNA, CDR2 YSLEER. Trimming at V came to 1 base and at J to 2 bases, leaving 2 bases not matched to a gene.

Points on this clone: This CDR3 is also generated by other DNA sequences in the sample. The genes are TRBV7-9 and TRBJ2-7, with 7 nucleotides matching TRBD1. The CDR3 sequence is 13 residues long. Germline V gene sequence: CDR1 SEHNR, CDR2 FQNEAQ (reference sequence). V was pared by 5 bases and J by 3 bases, with 4 bases of the junction left unmatched. The CDR3 nucleotides read TGTGCCAGCAGCGCCTGGGACAGCTACGAGCAGTACTTC. Translating it yields CASSAWDSYEQYF.